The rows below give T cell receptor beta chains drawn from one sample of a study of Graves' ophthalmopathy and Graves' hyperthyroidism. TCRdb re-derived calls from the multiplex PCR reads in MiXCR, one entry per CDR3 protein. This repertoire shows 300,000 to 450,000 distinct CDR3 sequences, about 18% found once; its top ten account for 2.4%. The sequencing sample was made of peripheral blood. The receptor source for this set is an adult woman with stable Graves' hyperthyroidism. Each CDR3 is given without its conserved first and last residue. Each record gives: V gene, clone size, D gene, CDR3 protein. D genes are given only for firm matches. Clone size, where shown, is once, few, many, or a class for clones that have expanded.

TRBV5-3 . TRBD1 AVSGQESSYEQY
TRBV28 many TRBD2 ASREPGLAKETQY
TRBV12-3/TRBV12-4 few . ASTVYGDGYT
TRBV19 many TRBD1 ASSTGQGLLTEAF
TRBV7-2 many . ASSLARSQGPQY
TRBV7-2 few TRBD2 ASSRLAGNTGELF
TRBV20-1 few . SAAPAVSSEQY
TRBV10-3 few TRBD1 AISEILQGAKNIQY
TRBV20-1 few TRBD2 SARGTSGRIGEQY
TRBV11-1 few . ASSLIKGVNTEAF
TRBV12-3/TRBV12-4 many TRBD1 ASSLGGGAIYGYT
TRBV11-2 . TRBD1 ASSLPPDRGPNSPLH
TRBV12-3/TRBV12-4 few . ASSLSSVTWTQY
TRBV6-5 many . AGSYSAGANGELF
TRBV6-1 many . ASSPQSSGANVLT
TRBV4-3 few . ASSQEPGRAGELF
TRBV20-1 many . SASRPGDGVSYEQY
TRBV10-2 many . ASSERLGVQETQY
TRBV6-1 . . ASRTGYGHYEQY
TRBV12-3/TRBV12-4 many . ASSLFGAGPQETQY
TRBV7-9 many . ASSLLGARTEAF
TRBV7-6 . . ASSPSRTYTGELF
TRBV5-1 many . ASSRSPGTGGNTIY
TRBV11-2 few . ASSLDLSTGQPQH
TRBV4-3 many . ASSRAPMRALNTEAF
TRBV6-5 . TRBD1 ASSSSGTAYEQY
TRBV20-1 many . SARDLGSSYEQY
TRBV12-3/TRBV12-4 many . ASSLSRVSLYEQY
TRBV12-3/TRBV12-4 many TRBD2 ASTYTGLSYEQY
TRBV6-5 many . ASAGDRNQPQH
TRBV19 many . ASSIRDAYEQY
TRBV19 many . ASRDTPKNIQY
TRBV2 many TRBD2 ASSPFAGGPYAGELF
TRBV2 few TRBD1 ASSDQGVSTEAF
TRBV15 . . ATSSRRVAKNIKY
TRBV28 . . ASSLGRGASYEQY
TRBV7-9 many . ASSIGL
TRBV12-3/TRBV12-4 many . ASSPRRALAKNIQY
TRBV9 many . ASSVGSGNQETQY
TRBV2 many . ASSQNGRTRALETQY
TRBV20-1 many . SAPDSFYGYT
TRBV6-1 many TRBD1 ASSPGQGSFDYT
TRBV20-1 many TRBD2 SAVEWLAGGGRVCEQY
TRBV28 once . ASGGANYGYT
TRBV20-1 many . SASTGYGYT
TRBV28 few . ASSSPGAPSGNTIY
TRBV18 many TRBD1 ASSPRTGLNTEAF
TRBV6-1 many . ASTESPTYEQY
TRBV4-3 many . ASSQAVEGANTGELF
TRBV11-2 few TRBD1 ASSQYPGQSTDTQY
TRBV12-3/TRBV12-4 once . ASSSQSRVAKFYEQY
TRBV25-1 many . ASSEGGATEAF
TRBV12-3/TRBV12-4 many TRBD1 ASSLATGGNTEAF
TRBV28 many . ASTVSNQPQH
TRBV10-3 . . AISESKGLTGTGELF